These 9 T cell receptor beta chains were all obtained from the same sample, sequenced in a study of blood T cell repertoires in COVID-19. The repertoire was sequenced with immunoSEQ multiplex PCR; TCRdb's copy has only in-frame clones and lacks some. The data contain about 42,000 clones, approximately 85% of them singletons. Sample: peripheral blood. All receptors come from a human donor in a cohort sampled during active COVID-19.

The chain employs TRBV2 and TRBJ2-2, with 7 bases aligning to TRBD1. Germline trimming cut 2 bases from V and 0 bases from J; bases unmatched to any gene: 3. The CDR3 loop spans 16 amino acids. CDR1 and CDR2 (germline): SNHLY, FYNNEI. CDR3 amino acids: CASSETGTANTGELFF. CDR3 bases: TGTGCCAGCAGTGAAACCGGGACAGCGAACACCGGGGAGCTGTTTTTT.

In this sample, this clone turned up once. The gene calls are TRBV19 and TRBJ1-3; 9 bases map to TRBD1. The CDR3 is 18 residues long. V trimming: 6 bases; J trimming: 0 bases; junction bases outside the gene matches: 12. CDR1 LNHDA and CDR2 SQIVND come from the germline V gene (reference sequence). The DNA of the CDR3 is TGTGCCAGTAGCCAAGCCGGGACAGGGATGAGCTCTGGAAACACCATATATTTT. As protein: CASSQAGTGMSSGNTIYF. The entire variable domain, with the rest obtained from reference TRBV19 and TRBJ1-3, is as follows: DGGITQSPKYLFRKEGQNVTLSCEQNLNHDAMYWYRQDPGQGLRLIYYSQIVNDFQKGDIAEGYSVSREKKESFPLTVTSAQKNPTAFYLCASSQAGTGMSSGNTIYFGEGSWLTVV.

The chain recombines TRBV12-1 with TRBJ2-1; no check of the table's D call, TRBD2, against the DNA was made. TRBV12-1 is deemed a pseudogene. This CDR3 is built from 12 residues. The CDR3 spells CGGLAGGNEQFF. CDR3 nucleotides: TGTGGGGGGCTAGCGGGCGGAAATGAGCAGTTCTTC.

The genes are TRBV5-1 and TRBJ2-3; a possible D gene is TRBD2 (5 bases). V lost 0 bases to trimming and J lost 0 bases, with 8 bases between them. CDR3 length: 15 amino acids. Per germline, CDR1 SGHRS and CDR2 YFSETQ. Here the CDR3 DNA reads TGCGCCAGCAGCTTGGGAGGGAAAAGCACAGATACGCAGTATTTT. Translated, it gives CASSLGGKSTDTQYF. The full variable domain, with the rest looked up from reference TRBV5-1 and TRBJ2-3, is KAGVTQTPRYLIKTRGQQVTLSCSPISGHRSVSWYQQTPGQGLQFLFEYFSETQRNKGNFPGRFSGRQFSNSRSEMNVSTLELGDSALYLCASSLGGKSTDTQYFGPGTRLTVL.

This clone was detected a few times. V gene TRBV4-1 combines with J gene TRBJ1-6; D is possibly TRBD1 (5 bases). V was trimmed by 1 base and J by 7 bases, leaving 11 bases between them. CDR1 is MGHRA and CDR2 is YSYEKL in the germline V gene. CDR3 length equals 15 residues. For the CDR3, the DNA is TGCGCCAGCAGCCAAGGGGCAGGGCGAAATTCACCCCTCCACTTT. Its protein is CASSQGAGRNSPLHF.

The V gene is TRBV28, the J gene TRBJ1-2, with 8 bases fitting TRBD1. The CDR3 totals 13 residues. Germline CDR1 is MDHEN and CDR2 is SYDVKM. Trimming took 10 bases from V and 3 from J; bases not matched to a gene: 7. CDR3 residues: CATRQGADYGYTF. The CDR3 region has the DNA TGTGCCACCCGCCAGGGGGCCGACTATGGCTACACCTTC.

The rearrangement uses TRBV27 and TRBJ1-1; D not certain. The CDR3 spans 13 residues. The germline gives CDR1 MNHEY, CDR2 SMNVEV (reference sequence). Trimming stripped 2 bases from V and 3 bases from J, with 7 bases between. CDR3 region: CASSLSRYTEAFF. The CDR3 DNA is TGTGCCAGCAGTTTAAGTCGGTACACTGAAGCTTTCTTT.

This chain uses TRBV10-3 with TRBJ2-6; TRBD1 agrees at 9 bases. V trimming: 0 bases; J trimming: 0 bases; junction bases outside the gene matches: 3. The germline gives CDR1 ENHRY, CDR2 SYGVKD. The CDR3 is 18 residues long. The CDR3 sequence is CAISESETGGSGANVLTF. CDR3 nucleotides: TGTGCCATCAGTGAGTCGGAGACAGGGGGCTCTGGGGCCAACGTCCTGACTTTC.

This clone was counted only a few times. Different DNA sequences within this sample yield the same CDR3. The chain carries TRBV12-3 or TRBV12-4 and TRBJ2-7; D is undetermined. V dropped 1 base and J dropped 4 bases, with 5 bases sitting between them. This CDR3 contains 12 residues. CDR3 residues: CASSLGQYEQYF. CDR3 in DNA: TGTGCCAGCAGTTTAGGGCAGTACGAGCAGTACTTC.